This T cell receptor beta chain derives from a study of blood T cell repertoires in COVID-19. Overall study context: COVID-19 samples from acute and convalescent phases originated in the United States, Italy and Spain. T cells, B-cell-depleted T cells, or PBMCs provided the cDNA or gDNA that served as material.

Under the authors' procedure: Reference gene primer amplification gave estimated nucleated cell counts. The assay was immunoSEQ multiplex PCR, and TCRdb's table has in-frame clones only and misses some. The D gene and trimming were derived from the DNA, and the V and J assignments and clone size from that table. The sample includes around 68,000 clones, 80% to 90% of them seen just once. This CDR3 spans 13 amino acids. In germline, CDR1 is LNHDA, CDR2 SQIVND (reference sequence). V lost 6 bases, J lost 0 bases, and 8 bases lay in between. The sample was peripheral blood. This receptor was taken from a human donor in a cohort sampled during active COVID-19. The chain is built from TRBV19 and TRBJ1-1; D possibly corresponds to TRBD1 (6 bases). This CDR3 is CASSDRLNTEAFF. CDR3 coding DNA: TGTGCCAGTAGCGACAGGTTGAACACTGAAGCTTTCTTT. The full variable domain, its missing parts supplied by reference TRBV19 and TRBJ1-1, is DGGITQSPKYLFRKEGQNVTLSCEQNLNHDAMYWYRQDPGQGLRLIYYSQIVNDFQKGDIAEGYSVSREKKESFPLTVTSAQKNPTAFYLCASSDRLNTEAFFGQGTRLTVV.